This T cell receptor (beta chain) was recorded in a study of CXCR3-negative and CXCR3-positive naive CD8 T cells. Study information: The TRB read total, about 130 million, broke down to about 1.5 +/- 0.3 million reads per library. The study, taken as a whole, reports: Similarly elevated diversity marked both naive subsets, with memory CD8+ cells showing far lower diversity. Naive CXCR3-negative cells resembled naive CXCR3-positive cells in TRBV-TRBJ usage; memory cells differed.

About this clonotype itself: Its antigen is not identified.

Investigators sorted each CD8+ T cell subset in triplicate, taking over 250,000 cells each time. The V gene's germline CDR1 is LGHNA and CDR2 YNFKEQ. CDR3 length: 18 amino acids. The authors made the TRB cDNA libraries by 5' RACE using UMI labels. From its re-call of the 5' RACE reads, TCRdb lists each CDR3 protein once, without DNA. The ten top clones account for under 15%, within a sample of 40,000 to 45,000 distinct CDR3 sequences. The sequencing input was memory CD8+ T cells from blood. This TCR derives from a human donor in good health. Some clones in this sample may be carry-over from other donors' samples. This rearrangement joins TRBV4-2 to TRBJ1-2; the D call of TRBD1 rests on TCRdb alone, since no DNA is present to check it. The CDR3 protein is CASSHLDRDPGPGGGYTF.